This record concerns one TCR beta chain sequence. Libraries were prepared by immunoSEQ multiplex PCR; TCRdb keeps only in-frame clonotypes and omits some of them. The sample has approximately 79,000 clones; 93% are singletons. These data come from a study of technical replicates of blood from a few donors. Germline CDR1 is SGHTA and CDR2 is FQGTGA. Trimming shortened V by 3 bases and J by 5 bases, and 10 bases separated the two germline ends. The CDR3 contains 13 residues. This receptor was identified in a human donor in good health. Sequenced input: T cells isolated from PBMCs. The V and J genes are TRBV7-3 and TRBJ2-5; D is possibly TRBD2 (6 bases). The CDR3 loop reads CASSFGGGETQYF. The DNA for the CDR3 is TGTGCCAGCAGCTTCGGGGGAGGCGAGACCCAGTACTTC.